The sequence of this TCR beta chain was determined in a study of post-analysis software for immune sequencing data. Overall study results and limits: TRBV segments more frequent in patients than in controls numbered several and included TRBV5-6, TRBV5-1 and TRBV20-1. Controls significantly exceeded multiple sclerosis patients in normalized Chao1 diversity.

For this clonotype: As yet, its antigen is unknown.

Germline-derived CDR1 and CDR2 are ENHRY and SYGVKD. Trimming took 6 bases from V and 8 from J; bases not matched to a gene: 7. This CDR3 has 14 residues. The authors incorporated unique molecular identifiers into the TCR beta cDNA libraries. Input populations of roughly 0.9 to 10 million T cells gave rise to around 480,000 cDNA molecules. Using its own MiXCR run on the PCR reads, TCRdb lists one record per CDR3 protein. The sample lists hundreds of thousands of distinct CDR3 sequences, less than 40% occurring once. The clonotype comes from a girl aged 10-17 years with multiple sclerosis. The rearrangement joins TRBV10-3 to TRBJ2-1; 10 bases are a match to TRBD1. The source material was blood. Written as DNA, the CDR3 is TGTGCCATCAGCCCGGGACAGGGGATAGATGAGCAGTTCTTC. It is translated as CAISPGQGIDEQFF.